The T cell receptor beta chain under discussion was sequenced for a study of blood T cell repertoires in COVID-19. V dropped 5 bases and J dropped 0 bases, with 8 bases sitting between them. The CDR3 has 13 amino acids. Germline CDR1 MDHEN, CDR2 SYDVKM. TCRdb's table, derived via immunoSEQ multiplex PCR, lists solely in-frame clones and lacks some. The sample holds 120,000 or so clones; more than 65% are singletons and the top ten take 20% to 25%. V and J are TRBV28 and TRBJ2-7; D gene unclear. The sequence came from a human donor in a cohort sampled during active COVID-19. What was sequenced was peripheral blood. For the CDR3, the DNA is TGTGCCAGCAGTACTCTTCGCTCCTACGAGCAGTACTTC. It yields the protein CASSTLRSYEQYF.